The 16 T cell receptor beta chains listed next were all sequenced from one sample in a study of T cell changes during pregnancy in multiple sclerosis. Only in-frame clones appear in the TCRdb table, and some are missing; sequencing was by immunoSEQ multiplex PCR. This table holds about 23,000 clones, about 88% found once. The material was CD8+ T cells from peripheral blood mononuclear cells, obtained after pregnancy. The receptors shown here come from a female donor with multiple sclerosis, enrolled in a pregnancy study.

The CDR3 loop reads CASSQTRDTQYF. In DNA form, the CDR3 reads TGTGCCAGCAGCCAGACTAGAGATACGCAGTATTTT. This rearrangement joins TRBV11-3 to TRBJ2-3, with D possibly TRBD2 on 6 matching bases. Germline-derived CDR1 and CDR2 are SGHNT and YENEEA. The CDR3 length is 12 residues. The V end was cut by 5 bases, the J end by 5 bases, with 8 bases between.

Only a few counts were recorded for this clone. The J gene is TRBJ1-1, the V gene TRBV7-6, with 11 bases lining up with TRBD1. V shed 3 bases and J 4 bases; nucleotides not matched to a gene: 1. CDR3 length: 14 amino acids. Germline V gene sequence: CDR1 SGHVS, CDR2 FNYEAQ. The CDR3 spells CASSFGTGGTEAFF. DNA of the CDR3: TGTGCCAGCAGCTTCGGGACAGGGGGCACTGAAGCTTTCTTT.

The chain couples TRBV18 to TRBJ2-3; 8 bases align to TRBD2. The length of the CDR3 is 14 residues. Per the germline V gene, CDR1 is KGHSH and CDR2 is LQKENI. With 3 bases clipped from V and 4 bases from J, the junction kept 3 bases outside the gene matches. DNA of the CDR3: TGTGCCAGCTCACCGAGCGGGAGTGCAGATACGCAGTATTTT. Protein sequence: CASSPSGSADTQYF.

Sample share makes this clone medium-sized (0.01 to 0.1%). The chain recombines TRBV6-4 with TRBJ1-5; 12 nucleotides line up with TRBD1. Germline V lookup: CDR1 MRHNA, CDR2 SNTAGT. V lost 6 bases, J lost 7 bases, and 4 bases stayed unmatched. The CDR3 is 14 residues long. The DNA of the CDR3 is TGTGCCAGCAGCCCCGGGACAGGGGGCCAGCCCCAGCATTTT. It specifies CASSPGTGGQPQHF.

About this clone itself: The sample has other DNA sequences that encode this CDR3 too. The chain links TRBV27 to TRBJ2-1; D remains unclear. The CDR3 spans 13 residues. Trimming removed 2 bases at V and 4 bases at J, with 6 bases between. Germline CDR1 and CDR2: MNHEY and SMNVEV (reference sequence). The CDR3 loop reads CASSLGRYNEQFF. For the CDR3, the DNA is TGTGCCAGCAGTTTAGGCAGGTACAATGAGCAGTTCTTC.

This rearrangement joins TRBV27 to TRBJ1-1; D unresolved. CDR3 length equals 14 residues. The V gene's germline CDR1 is MNHEY and CDR2 SMNVEV (reference sequence). V lost 8 bases to trimming and J lost 0 bases, with 13 bases between them. For the CDR3, the DNA is TGTGCCAGCGGGTCCGGGAGAATGAACACTGAAGCTTTCTTT. Its protein product is CASGSGRMNTEAFF.

V is TRBV7-8 and J is TRBJ2-2; 10 nucleotides align to TRBD2. The CDR3 contains 17 residues. J gave up 3 bases and V 5 bases, and 9 bases lay outside the gene matches. Germline V lookup: CDR1 SGHVS, CDR2 FQNEAQ. CDR3 sequence (DNA): TGTGCCAGCAGCCCCCTCGGACTAGCGGAAGACACCGGGGAGCTGTTTTTT. Protein: CASSPLGLAEDTGELFF.

The genes are TRBV7-9 and TRBJ2-7; 7 bases line up with TRBD1. Germline trimming cut 5 bases from V and 5 bases from J; bases unmatched to any gene: 6. The CDR3 sequence is 13 residues long. CDR1 SEHNR and CDR2 FQNEAQ come from the germline V gene (reference sequence). The CDR3 coding sequence is TGTGCCAGCAGCCCAACAGGGGACAACGAGCAGTACTTC. Amino acid sequence: CASSPTGDNEQYF.

This clone was recorded a few times. This chain links TRBV19 with TRBJ2-1, with 11 bases matching TRBD2. Germline V lookup: CDR1 LNHDA, CDR2 SQIVND (reference sequence). J gave up 9 bases and V 3 bases, and 13 bases lay outside the gene matches. The CDR3 covers 17 residues. CDR3 sequence (DNA): TGTGCCAGTAGTATGACACCCGGGACTAGCGGTGAGGGTGAGCAGTTCTTC. Its protein is CASSMTPGTSGEGEQFF.

The chain links TRBV5-1 to TRBJ2-5, with 8 bases matching TRBD1. Germline V gene lookup returns CDR1 SGHRS and CDR2 YFSETQ. CDR3 length: 14 residues. The V segment lost 4 bases and the J segment 2 bases; nucleotides outside the gene matches: 4. The CDR3 reads CASSPGTGQETQYF. The CDR3 region has the DNA TGCGCCAGCAGCCCCGGGACAGGTCAAGAGACCCAGTACTTC.

The V call is TRBV6-6, the J call TRBJ2-7; 7 bases align to TRBD2. V dropped 5 bases and J dropped 5; count of bases not matched to a gene: 15. CDR1 is MNHNY, CDR2 SVGAGI, per germline (reference sequence). The CDR3 is 16 residues long. The CDR3 DNA sequence: TGTGCCAGCAGTACGAGTATTGGTCGGGAGGTTGACGAGCAGTACTTC. It yields the protein CASSTSIGREVDEQYF.

This sequence joins TRBV5-5 and TRBJ1-2; D not resolved. In germline, CDR1 is SGHKS, CDR2 YYEKEE (reference sequence). V was trimmed by 4 bases and J by 0 bases, leaving 19 bases between them. The CDR3 sequence is 17 residues long. The CDR3 bases are TGTGCCAGCAGCCCCCATCGGCGGGGTCGAGCTAACTATGGCTACACCTTC. Translated, it gives CASSPHRRGRANYGYTF.

The V call is TRBV5-5, the J call TRBJ2-1; 12 nucleotides match TRBD2. Trimming at V came to 4 bases and at J to 6 bases, leaving 5 bases not matched to a gene. Germline V CDR1 and CDR2: SGHKS, YYEKEE (reference sequence). This CDR3 has 15 amino acids. CDR3 DNA sequence: TGTGCCAGCAGCCGTCTAGCGGGAGGGCTCAATGAGCAGTTCTTC. This sequence encodes CASSRLAGGLNEQFF.

V is TRBV9 and J is TRBJ2-1; maybe TRBD1 (5 bases). Germline V gene sequence: CDR1 SGDLS, CDR2 YYNGEE. The CDR3 length is 13 residues. The V and J ends lost 3 bases and 4 bases respectively, with 8 bases between them. The CDR3 region is CASSDQGYNEQFF. The CDR3 DNA sequence: TGTGCCAGCAGCGATCAGGGTTACAATGAGCAGTTCTTC.

The V gene is TRBV6-5, the J gene TRBJ2-1, with D possibly TRBD2 on 5 matching bases. From germline, CDR1 is MNHEY and CDR2 SVGAGI. The CDR3 is 13 amino acids. The V end was cut by 5 bases, the J end by 4 bases, with 9 bases between. The CDR3 region is CASSVGLYNEQFF. For the CDR3, the DNA is TGTGCCAGCAGTGTCGGACTTTACAATGAGCAGTTCTTC.

The V gene is TRBV12-5, the J gene TRBJ1-5; TRBD1 is a possible D gene (6 bases). The germline gives CDR1 LGHNT, CDR2 FRNRAP. The CDR3 is made up of 13 amino acids. The V end was cut by 6 bases, the J end by 4 bases, with 10 bases between. CDR3 coding DNA: TGTGCTAGTGGCCAGGGGCGGAATCAGCCCCAGCATTTT. It encodes CASGQGRNQPQHF.